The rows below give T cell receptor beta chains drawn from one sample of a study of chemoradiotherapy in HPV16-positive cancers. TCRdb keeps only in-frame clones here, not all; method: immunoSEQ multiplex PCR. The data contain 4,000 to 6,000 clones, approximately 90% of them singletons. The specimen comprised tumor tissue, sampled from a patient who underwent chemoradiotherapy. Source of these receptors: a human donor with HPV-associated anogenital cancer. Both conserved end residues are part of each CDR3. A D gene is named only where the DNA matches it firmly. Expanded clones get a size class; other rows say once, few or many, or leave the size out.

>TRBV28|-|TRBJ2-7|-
CASRPRGGLAEVWEQYF
TGTGCCAGCAGGCCCAGAGGGGGCCTAGCGGAGGTTTGGGAGCAGTACTTC
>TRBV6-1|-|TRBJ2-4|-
CASSEDNAIQYF
TGTGCCAGCAGTGAGGACAACGCCATTCAGTACTTC
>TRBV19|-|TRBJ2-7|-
CASSKGQRAWVEQYF
TGTGCCAGTAGTAAGGGCCAGAGGGCCTGGGTCGAGCAGTACTTC
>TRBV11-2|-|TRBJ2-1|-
CASSTPSLRGLTNEQFF
TGTGCCAGCAGCACGCCTTCCCTCAGGGGACTTACCAATGAGCAGTTCTTC
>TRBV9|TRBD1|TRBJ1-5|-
CASSATGLSNQPQHF
TGTGCCAGCAGCGCGACAGGGCTGAGCAATCAGCCCCAGCATTTT
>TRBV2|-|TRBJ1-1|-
CASSYRGGTEAFF
TGTGCCAGCAGTTACAGAGGCGGCACTGAAGCTTTCTTT
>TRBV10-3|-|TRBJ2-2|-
CAIRPANTGELFF
TGTGCCATCAGGCCAGCGAACACCGGGGAGCTGTTTTTT
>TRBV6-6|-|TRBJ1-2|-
CATLNSGRDYGYTF
TGTGCCACCTTAAACTCCGGTCGGGATTATGGCTACACCTTC
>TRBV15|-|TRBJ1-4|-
CATSRAGFWDQKLFF
TGTGCCACCAGCAGAGCTGGCTTTTGGGATCAAAAACTGTTTTTT
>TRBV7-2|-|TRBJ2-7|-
CASSLDWGSSYEQYF
TGTGCCAGCAGCTTAGACTGGGGAAGCTCCTACGAGCAGTACTTC
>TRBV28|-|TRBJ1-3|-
CASSSPGPNSGNTIYF
TGTGCCAGCAGTTCCCCCGGGCCGAATTCTGGAAACACCATATATTTT
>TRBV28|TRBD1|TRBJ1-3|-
CASSYPLGQGVDGNTIYF
TGTGCCAGCAGCTACCCACTCGGACAGGGGGTGGATGGAAACACCATATATTTT
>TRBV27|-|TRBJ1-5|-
CASSFGSLNQPQHF
TGTGCCAGCAGTTTTGGGTCCCTCAATCAGCCCCAGCATTTT
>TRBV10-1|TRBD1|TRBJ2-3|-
CASRKTGWEDTQYF
TGCGCCAGCAGGAAGACAGGGTGGGAAGATACGCAGTATTTT
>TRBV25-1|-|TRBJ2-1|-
CASSEPGFSYNEQFF
TGTGCCAGCAGTGAACCGGGGTTCTCCTACAATGAGCAGTTCTTC
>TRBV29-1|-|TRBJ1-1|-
CSVASSGEGTEAFF
TGCAGCGTGGCATCATCTGGGGAGGGCACTGAAGCTTTCTTT
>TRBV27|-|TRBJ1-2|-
CASSRNTPRRNYGYTF
TGTGCCAGCAGTCGAAATACCCCTAGGAGAAACTATGGCTACACCTTC
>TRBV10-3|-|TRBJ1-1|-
CAISEFPDGTTLEAFF
TGTGCCATCAGTGAGTTCCCAGATGGGACTACACTTGAAGCTTTCTTT
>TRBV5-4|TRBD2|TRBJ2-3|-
CASSPLPGGGPDTQYF
TGTGCCAGCAGCCCTTTACCCGGGGGGGGTCCAGATACGCAGTATTTT
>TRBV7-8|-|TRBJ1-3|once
CASSHPGLGNTIYF
TGTGCCAGCAGTCATCCGGGACTTGGAAACACCATATATTTT
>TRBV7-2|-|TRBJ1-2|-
CASSLKGANYGYTF
TGTGCCAGCAGCTTAAAGGGGGCTAACTATGGCTACACCTTC
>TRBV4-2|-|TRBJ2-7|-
CASSPGRDYEQYF
TGTGCCAGCAGCCCTGGACGGGACTACGAGCAGTACTTC
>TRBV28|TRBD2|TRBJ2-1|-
CASRLAGSSSYNEQFF
TGTGCCAGCAGGCTAGCGGGCTCGAGCTCCTACAATGAGCAGTTCTTC
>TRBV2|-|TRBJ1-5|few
CASREGRGWVQPQHF
TGTGCCAGCAGGGAAGGCAGGGGATGGGTTCAGCCCCAGCATTTT
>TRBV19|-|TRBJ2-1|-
CASREDEQFF
TGTGCCAGTAGGGAGGATGAGCAGTTCTTC
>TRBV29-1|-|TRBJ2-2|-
CSVYKRLAPNTGELFF
TGCAGCGTTTATAAGCGGCTGGCACCGAACACCGGGGAGCTGTTTTTT
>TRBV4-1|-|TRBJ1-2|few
CASSQEAANYGYTF
TGCGCCAGCAGCCAAGAAGCAGCTAACTATGGCTACACCTTC
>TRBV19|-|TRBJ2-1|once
CASSMVEPRDEQFF
TGTGCCAGTAGTATGGTGGAACCCCGGGATGAGCAGTTCTTC
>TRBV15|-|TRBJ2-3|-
CATSRDREDTQYF
TGTGCCACCAGCAGAGACAGGGAAGATACGCAGTATTTT
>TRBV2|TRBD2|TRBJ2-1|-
CASSVPSGGYNEQFF
TGTGCCAGCAGTGTTCCTAGCGGGGGTTACAATGAGCAGTTCTTC
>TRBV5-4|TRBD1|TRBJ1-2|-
CASSKGQEKRYGYTF
TGTGCCAGCAGCAAAGGACAGGAAAAACGCTATGGCTACACCTTC
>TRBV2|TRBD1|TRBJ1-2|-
CASRGTGGAYGYTF
TGTGCCAGCAGGGGGACAGGGGGCGCGTATGGCTACACCTTC
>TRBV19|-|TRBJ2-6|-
CASATDSRVSSGANVLTF
TGTGCCAGTGCCACTGACAGCCGAGTTAGCTCTGGGGCCAACGTCCTGACTTTC
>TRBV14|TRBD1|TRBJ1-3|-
CASSQQTGGRGIGNTIYF
TGTGCCAGCAGCCAACAGACAGGGGGTCGAGGAATTGGAAACACCATATATTTT
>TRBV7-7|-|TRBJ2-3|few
CASSLGVGTDTQYF
TGTGCCAGCAGCTTAGGAGTTGGCACAGATACGCAGTATTTT
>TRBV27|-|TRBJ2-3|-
CASTRGGGDTQYF
TGTGCCAGCACGAGAGGGGGTGGGGATACGCAGTATTTT
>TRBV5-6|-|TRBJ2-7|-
CASSLRQIASYEQYF
TGTGCCAGCAGCCTTAGACAGATAGCCTCCTACGAGCAGTACTTC
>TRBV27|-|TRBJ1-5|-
CASSPAVSLSNQPQHF
TGTGCCAGCAGTCCGGCGGTAAGCCTTAGCAATCAGCCCCAGCATTTT
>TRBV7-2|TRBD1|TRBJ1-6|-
CASSLTGGTNSPLHF
TGTGCCAGCAGCTTAACAGGGGGCACTAATTCACCCCTCCACTTT
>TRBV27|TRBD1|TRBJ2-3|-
CASRQGVTDTQYF
TGTGCCAGTCGGCAGGGGGTCACAGATACGCAGTATTTT
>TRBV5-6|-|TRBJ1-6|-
CASSRPGTVDSPLHF
TGTGCCAGCAGCCGCCCCGGGACGGTGGATTCACCCCTCCACTTT
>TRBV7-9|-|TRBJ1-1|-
CASSSQGHTEAFF
TGTGCCAGCAGCTCGCAGGGGCACACTGAAGCTTTCTTT
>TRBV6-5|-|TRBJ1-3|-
CASSLPGRNTIYF
TGTGCCAGCAGTTTGCCAGGGAGAAACACCATATATTTT
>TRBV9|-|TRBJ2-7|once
CASSDNVDTGPSYEQYF
TGTGCCAGCAGCGATAACGTAGACACAGGGCCCTCCTACGAGCAGTACTTC
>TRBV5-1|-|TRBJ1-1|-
CASSLAAQGRGMNTEAFF
TGCGCCAGCAGCTTGGCGGCTCAAGGCAGGGGAATGAACACTGAAGCTTTCTTT
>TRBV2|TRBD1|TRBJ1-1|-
CASTKTGDVSEAFF
TGTGCCAGCACCAAGACAGGGGACGTCTCTGAAGCTTTCTTT
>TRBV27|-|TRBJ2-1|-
CASSLAPGGYNEQFF
TGTGCCAGCAGTTTAGCCCCTGGCGGGTACAATGAGCAGTTCTTC
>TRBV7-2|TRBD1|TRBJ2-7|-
CASSFGTGSYEQYF
TGTGCCAGCAGCTTCGGGACAGGGAGCTACGAGCAGTACTTC